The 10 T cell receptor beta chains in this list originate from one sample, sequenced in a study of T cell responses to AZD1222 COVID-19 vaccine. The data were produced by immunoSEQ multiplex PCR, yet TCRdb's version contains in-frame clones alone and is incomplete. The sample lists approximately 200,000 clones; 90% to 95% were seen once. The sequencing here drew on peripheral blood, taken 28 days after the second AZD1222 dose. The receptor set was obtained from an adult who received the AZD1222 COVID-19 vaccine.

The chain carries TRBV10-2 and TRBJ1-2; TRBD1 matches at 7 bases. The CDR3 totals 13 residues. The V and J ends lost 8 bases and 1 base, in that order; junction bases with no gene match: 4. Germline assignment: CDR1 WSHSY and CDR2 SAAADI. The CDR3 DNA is TGCGCCAGCGGGACAGAGAATAACTATGGCTACACCTTC. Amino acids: CASGTENNYGYTF.

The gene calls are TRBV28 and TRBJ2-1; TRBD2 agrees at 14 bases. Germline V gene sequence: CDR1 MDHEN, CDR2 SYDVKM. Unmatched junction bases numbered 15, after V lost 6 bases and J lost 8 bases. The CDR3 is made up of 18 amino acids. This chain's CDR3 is CASSFQGLAGGKGHEQFF. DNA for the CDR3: TGTGCCAGCAGCTTTCAAGGACTAGCGGGGGGCAAGGGGCATGAGCAGTTCTTC.

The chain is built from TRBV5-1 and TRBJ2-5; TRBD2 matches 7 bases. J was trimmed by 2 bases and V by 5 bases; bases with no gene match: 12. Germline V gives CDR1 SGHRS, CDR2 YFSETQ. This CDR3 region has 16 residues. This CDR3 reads CASRPSGSGKQETQYF. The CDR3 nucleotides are TGCGCCAGCAGGCCCTCGGGGAGCGGGAAGCAAGAGACCCAGTACTTC.

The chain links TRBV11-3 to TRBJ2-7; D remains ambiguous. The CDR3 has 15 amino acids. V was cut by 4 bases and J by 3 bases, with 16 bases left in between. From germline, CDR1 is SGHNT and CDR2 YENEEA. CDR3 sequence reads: CASSYRADTSYEQYF. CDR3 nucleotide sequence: TGTGCCAGCAGCTATAGGGCAGACACGAGCTACGAGCAGTACTTC. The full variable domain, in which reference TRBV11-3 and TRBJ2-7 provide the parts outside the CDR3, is EAGVVQSPRYKIIEKKQPVAFWCNPISGHNTLYWYLQNLGQGPELLIRYENEEAVDDSQLPKDRFSAERLKGVDSTLKIQPAELGDSAVYLCASSYRADTSYEQYFGPGTRLTVT.

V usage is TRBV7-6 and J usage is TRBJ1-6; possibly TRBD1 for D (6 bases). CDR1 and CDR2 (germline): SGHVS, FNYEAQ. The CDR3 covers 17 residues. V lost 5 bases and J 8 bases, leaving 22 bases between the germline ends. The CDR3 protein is CASSPASLGRGYSPLHF. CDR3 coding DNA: TGTGCCAGCAGCCCTGCTTCCTTAGGGAGGGGGTATTCACCCCTCCACTTT.

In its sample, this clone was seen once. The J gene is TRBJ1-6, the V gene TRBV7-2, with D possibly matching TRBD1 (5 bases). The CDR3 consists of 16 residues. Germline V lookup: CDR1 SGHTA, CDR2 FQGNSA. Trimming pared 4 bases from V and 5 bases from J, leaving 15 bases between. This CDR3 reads CASSSGGDEDNSPLHF. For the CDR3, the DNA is TGTGCCAGCAGCTCGGGAGGGGATGAGGATAATTCACCCCTCCACTTT. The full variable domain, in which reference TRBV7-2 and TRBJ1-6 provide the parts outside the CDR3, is GAGVSQSPSNKVTEKGKDVELRCDPISGHTALYWYRQSLGQGLEFLIYFQGNSAPDKSGLPSDRFSAERTGGSVSTLTIQRTQQEDSAVYLCASSSGGDEDNSPLHFGNGTRLTVT.

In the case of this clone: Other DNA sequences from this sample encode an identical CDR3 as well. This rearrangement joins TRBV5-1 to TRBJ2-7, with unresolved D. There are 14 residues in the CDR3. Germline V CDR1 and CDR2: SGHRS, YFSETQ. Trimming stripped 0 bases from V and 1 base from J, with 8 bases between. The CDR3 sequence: CASSLGGGSYEQYF. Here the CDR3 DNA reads TGCGCCAGCAGCTTGGGCGGCGGATCCTACGAGCAGTACTTC.

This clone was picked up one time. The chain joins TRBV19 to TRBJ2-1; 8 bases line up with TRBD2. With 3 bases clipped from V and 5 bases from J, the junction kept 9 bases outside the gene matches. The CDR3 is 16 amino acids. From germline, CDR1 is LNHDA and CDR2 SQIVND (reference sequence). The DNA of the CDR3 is TGTGCCAGTAGTATCTGGGCGGCGGGAGGTCACAATGAGCAGTTCTTC. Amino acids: CASSIWAAGGHNEQFF.

The CDR3, as DNA: TGTGCCACCAGTGACCTCCCCCGCGGCAAATCGAACAATGAGCAGTTCTTC. This encodes CATSDLPRGKSNNEQFF. The rearrangement joins TRBV24-1 to TRBJ2-1; D ambiguous. Trimming pared 4 bases from V and 5 bases from J, leaving 20 bases between. Germline values: CDR1 KGHDR, CDR2 SFDVKD. This CDR3 is built from 17 residues.

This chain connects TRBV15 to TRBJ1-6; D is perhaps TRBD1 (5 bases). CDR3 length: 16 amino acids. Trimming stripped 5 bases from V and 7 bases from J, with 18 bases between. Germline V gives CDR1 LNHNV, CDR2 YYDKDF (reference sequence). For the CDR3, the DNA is TGTGCCACCAGCCCCTTCCCCCGGGGACCCAATTCACCCCTCCACTTT. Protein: CATSPFPRGPNSPLHF.